The 8 T cell receptor beta chains given below trace back to one sample, sequenced in a study of T cells in Graves' hyperthyroidism and ophthalmopathy. Using RNA transcripts as the source, TCR beta CDR3 regions were amplified. RT-PCR in the first round (using the HTBI primer set) targeted the TCR CDR3. TCRdb redid the calling of the multiplex PCR reads with MiXCR, one entry per CDR3 protein. The table has about 520,000 distinct CDR3 sequences, roughly 24% seen once. Sequenced: blood. The receptors derive from a woman in her twenties or thirties with Graves' ophthalmopathy.

Only a few counts were recorded for this clonotype. CDR3 sequence: CASSPGHFDANYGYTF. As DNA, the CDR3 is TGTGCCAGTAGCCCGGGACACTTCGATGCTAACTATGGCTACACCTTC. The J gene is TRBJ1-2, the V gene TRBV19, with D perhaps matching TRBD1 (6 bases). Per germline, CDR1 LNHDA and CDR2 SQIVND (reference sequence). CDR3 length: 16 residues. V was pared by 6 bases and J by 0 bases, with 17 bases between.

The chain uses TRBV7-3 and TRBJ2-7, with 12 bases matching TRBD2. Unmatched junction bases numbered 5, after V lost 2 bases and J lost 9 bases. This CDR3 region has 14 residues. Germline CDR1 and CDR2: SGHTA and FQGTGA. The CDR3: CASSLETSGGAQYF. The CDR3 nucleotides are TGTGCCAGCAGCTTAGAGACTAGCGGGGGAGCGCAGTACTTC.

The chain recombines TRBV20-1 with TRBJ2-7; TRBD2 is a possible D gene (5 bases). The length of the CDR3 is 14 residues. Germline CDR1 and CDR2: DFQATT and SNEGSKA (reference sequence). Deletions cut 0 bases from V and 2 bases from J, with 11 bases between. This CDR3 reads CSARDWKRPYEQYF. The CDR3 region has the DNA TGCAGTGCTAGAGATTGGAAGCGGCCCTACGAGCAGTACTTC.

This chain uses TRBV12-3 or TRBV12-4 with TRBJ2-7, with 10 bases matching TRBD2. J lost 3 bases, V lost 2 bases, and 13 bases had no gene match. The CDR3 loop spans 18 amino acids. CDR3 nucleotides: TGTGCCAGCAGTTTAAGGGGGCAACCCGGGACTAGCGACTACGAGCAGTACTTC. It translates to CASSLRGQPGTSDYEQYF.

This clonotype was seen ten or more times. The V gene is TRBV12-3 or TRBV12-4, the J gene TRBJ1-2, with TRBD1 as a possible D gene (6 bases). The CDR3 has 14 amino acids. V lost 6 bases, J lost 7 bases, and 18 bases lay in between. The CDR3 is CASSRDTPVGGYTF. CDR3 in DNA: TGTGCCAGCAGCCGGGACACCCCCGTGGGTGGCTACACCTTC.

This clonotype was observed at least ten times. The chain combines TRBV6-2 or TRBV6-3 with TRBJ2-7; D remains unclear. Germline CDR1 is MNHEY and CDR2 is SVGEGT. Trimming left V 1 base short and J 2 bases short, with 3 bases between. The CDR3 runs 12 residues. In nucleotides, the CDR3 is TGTGCCAGCAGTTACTGGGCCTACGAGCAGTACTTC. The encoded protein is CASSYWAYEQYF.

This clonotype has at least ten counts. The genes are TRBV20-1 and TRBJ1-2; 7 nucleotides line up with TRBD1. After removal of 4 bases from V and 1 base from J, the junction contained 9 bases not matched to a gene. Germline V gene lookup returns CDR1 DFQATT and CDR2 SNEGSKA (reference sequence). The CDR3 contains 15 residues. This chain's CDR3 is CSAIGEDRNNYGYTF. Here the CDR3 DNA reads TGCAGTGCTATTGGGGAGGACAGGAATAACTATGGCTACACCTTC.

This clonotype was picked up many times. This chain joins TRBV2 and TRBJ2-7, with 8 bases fitting TRBD1. Germline-derived CDR1 and CDR2 are SNHLY and FYNNEI. The CDR3 extends over 12 amino acids. The V segment lost 11 bases and the J segment 0 bases; nucleotides outside the gene matches: 3. DNA of the CDR3: TGTGCCGGGGGACAGGTCTCCTACGAGCAGTACTTC. Amino acids: CAGGQVSYEQYF.